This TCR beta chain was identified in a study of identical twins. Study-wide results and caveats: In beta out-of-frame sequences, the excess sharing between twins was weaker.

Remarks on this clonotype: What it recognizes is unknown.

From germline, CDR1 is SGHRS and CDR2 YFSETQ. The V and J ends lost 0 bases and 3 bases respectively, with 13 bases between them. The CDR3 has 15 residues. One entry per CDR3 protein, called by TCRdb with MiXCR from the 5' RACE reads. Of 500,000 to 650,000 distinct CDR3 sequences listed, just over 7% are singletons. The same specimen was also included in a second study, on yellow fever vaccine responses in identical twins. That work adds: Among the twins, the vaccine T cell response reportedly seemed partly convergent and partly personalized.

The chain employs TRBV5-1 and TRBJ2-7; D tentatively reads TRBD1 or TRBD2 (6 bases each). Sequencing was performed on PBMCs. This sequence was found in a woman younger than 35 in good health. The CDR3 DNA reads TGCGCCAGCAGCTTGGGGGGGGCTAAATACTACGAGCAGTACTTC. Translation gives CASSLGGAKYYEQYF.